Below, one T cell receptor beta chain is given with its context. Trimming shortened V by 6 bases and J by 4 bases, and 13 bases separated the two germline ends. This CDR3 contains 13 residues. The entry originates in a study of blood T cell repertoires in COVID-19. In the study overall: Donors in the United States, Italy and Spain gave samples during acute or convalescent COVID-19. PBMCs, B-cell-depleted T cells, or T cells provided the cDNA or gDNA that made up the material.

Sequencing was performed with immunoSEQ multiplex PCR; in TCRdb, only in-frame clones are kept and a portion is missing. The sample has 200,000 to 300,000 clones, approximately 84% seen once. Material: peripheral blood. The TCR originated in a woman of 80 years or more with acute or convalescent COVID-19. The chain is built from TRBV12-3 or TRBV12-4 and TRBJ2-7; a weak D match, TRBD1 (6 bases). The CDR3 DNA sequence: TGTGCCAGCAGCCCGCCAGGGGTTTACGAGCAGTACTTC. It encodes CASSPPGVYEQYF.